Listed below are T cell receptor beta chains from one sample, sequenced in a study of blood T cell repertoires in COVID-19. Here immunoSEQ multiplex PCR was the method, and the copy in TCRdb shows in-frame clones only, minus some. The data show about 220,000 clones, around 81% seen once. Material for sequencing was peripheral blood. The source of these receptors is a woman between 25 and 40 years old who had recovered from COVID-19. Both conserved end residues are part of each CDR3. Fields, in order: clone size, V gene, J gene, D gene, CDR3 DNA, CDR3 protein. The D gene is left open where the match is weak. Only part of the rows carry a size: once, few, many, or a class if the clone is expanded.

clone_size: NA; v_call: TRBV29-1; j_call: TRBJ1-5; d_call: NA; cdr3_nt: TGCAGCGTTGTGGCAGGGGCGGCGGGGCCCCAGCATTTT; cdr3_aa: CSVVAGAAGPQHF
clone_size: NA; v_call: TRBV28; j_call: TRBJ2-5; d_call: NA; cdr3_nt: TGTGCGAGCCGGGGAATCCAAGAGACCCAGTACTTC; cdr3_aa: CASRGIQETQYF
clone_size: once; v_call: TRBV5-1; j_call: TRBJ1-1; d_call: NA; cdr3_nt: TGCGCCAGCAGCTTGGGGCAGGGGAGCAAGATGAACACTGAAGCTTTCTTT; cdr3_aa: CASSLGQGSKMNTEAFF
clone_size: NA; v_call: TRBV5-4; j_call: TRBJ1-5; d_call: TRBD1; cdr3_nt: TGTGCCAGCAGCTTGAGGGGCAGGGGGAGGAAAGTTATGCAGCCCCAGCATTTT; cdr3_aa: CASSLRGRGRKVMQPQHF
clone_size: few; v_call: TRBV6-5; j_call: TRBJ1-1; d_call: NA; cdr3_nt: TGTGCCAGCAGTTACACGGAGGGAGGCGCTGAAGCTTTCTTT; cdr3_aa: CASSYTEGGAEAFF
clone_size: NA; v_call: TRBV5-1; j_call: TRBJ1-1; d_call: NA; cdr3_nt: TGCGCCAGCAGCTTTACAGGGATGAACACTGAAGCTTTCTTT; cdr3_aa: CASSFTGMNTEAFF
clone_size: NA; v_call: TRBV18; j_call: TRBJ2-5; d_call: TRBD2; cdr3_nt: TGTGCCAGCTCACCTATAGCGGGGTTGGGACAAGAGACCCAGTACTTC; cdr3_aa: CASSPIAGLGQETQYF
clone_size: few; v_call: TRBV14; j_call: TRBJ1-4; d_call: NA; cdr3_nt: TGTGCCAGCAGCCAAAACAGGGTTGGGGAAAAACTGTTTTTT; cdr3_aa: CASSQNRVGEKLFF
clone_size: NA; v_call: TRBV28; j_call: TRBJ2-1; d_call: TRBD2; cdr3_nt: TGTGCCAGCAGTTTCAGCGGGGGACCCCTCAATGAGCAGTTCTTC; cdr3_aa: CASSFSGGPLNEQFF
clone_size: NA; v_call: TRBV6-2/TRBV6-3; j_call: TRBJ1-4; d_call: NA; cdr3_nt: TGTGCCAGCAGCGACACCTCAGGGGTTACTAATGAAAAACTGTTTTTT; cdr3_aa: CASSDTSGVTNEKLFF
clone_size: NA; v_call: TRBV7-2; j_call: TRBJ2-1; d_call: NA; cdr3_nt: TGTGCCAGCAGCTTAACTAGTTACAATGAGCAGTTCTTC; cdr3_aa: CASSLTSYNEQFF
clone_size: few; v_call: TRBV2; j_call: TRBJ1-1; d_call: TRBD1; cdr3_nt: TGTGCCAGCAGTGTAGGAGGGGGCGGCACTGAAGCTTTCTTT; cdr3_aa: CASSVGGGGTEAFF
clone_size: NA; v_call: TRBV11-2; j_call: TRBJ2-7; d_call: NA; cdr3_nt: TGTGCCAGCAGCGCGGACTCTTTCTACGAGCAGTACTTC; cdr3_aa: CASSADSFYEQYF
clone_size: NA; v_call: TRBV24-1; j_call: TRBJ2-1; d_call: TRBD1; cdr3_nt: TGTGCCACCAGTGATACAGGGGAGTTCGACAATGAGCAGTTCTTC; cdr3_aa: CATSDTGEFDNEQFF
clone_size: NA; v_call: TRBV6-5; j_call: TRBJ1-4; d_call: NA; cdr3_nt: TGTGCCAGCAGTTACTCGGGGCAGGGGTACAATGAAAAACTGTTTTTT; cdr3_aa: CASSYSGQGYNEKLFF
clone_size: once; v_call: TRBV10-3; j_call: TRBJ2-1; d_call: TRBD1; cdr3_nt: TGTGCCATCAGTGGGACAGGGGGTGGTCCAATACACAATGAGCAGTTCTTC; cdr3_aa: CAISGTGGGPIHNEQFF
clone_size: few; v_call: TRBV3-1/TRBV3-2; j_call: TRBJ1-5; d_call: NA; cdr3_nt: TGTGCCAGCAGCCCGTCGCTGGGTAGCGGTCAGCCCCAGCATTTT; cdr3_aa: CASSPSLGSGQPQHF
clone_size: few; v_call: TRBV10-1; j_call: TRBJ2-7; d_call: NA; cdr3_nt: TGCGCCAGCAGTGAGACAGGGCTCAACGAGCAGTACTTC; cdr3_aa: CASSETGLNEQYF
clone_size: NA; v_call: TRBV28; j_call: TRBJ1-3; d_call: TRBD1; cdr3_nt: TGTGCCAGCAGTTCACTCGACAGGGGGCCTAGTGGAAACACCATATATTTT; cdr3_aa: CASSSLDRGPSGNTIYF
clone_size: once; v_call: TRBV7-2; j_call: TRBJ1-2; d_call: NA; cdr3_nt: TGTGCCAGCAGCTACAGGGTAGACTATGGCTACACCTTC; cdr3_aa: CASSYRVDYGYTF
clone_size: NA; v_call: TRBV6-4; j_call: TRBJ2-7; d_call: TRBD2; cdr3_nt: TGTGCCAGCGCGAGGGAGGGGTATTCCTACGAGCAGTACTTC; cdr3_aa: CASAREGYSYEQYF
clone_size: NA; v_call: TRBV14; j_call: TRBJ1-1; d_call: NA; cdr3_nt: TGTGCCAGCAGCCCACAGGGAGCTGAAGCTTTCTTT; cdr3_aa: CASSPQGAEAFF
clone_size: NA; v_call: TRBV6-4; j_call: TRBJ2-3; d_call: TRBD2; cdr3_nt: TGTGCCAGCAGTGACCGTGCGGGAGGGTCGGATACGCAGTATTTT; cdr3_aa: CASSDRAGGSDTQYF
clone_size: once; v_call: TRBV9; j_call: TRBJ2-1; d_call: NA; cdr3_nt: TGTGCCAGCAGCGTAGACCTGAGCTCCTACAATGAGCAGTTCTTC; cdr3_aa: CASSVDLSSYNEQFF
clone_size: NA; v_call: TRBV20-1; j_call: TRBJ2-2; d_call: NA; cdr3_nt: TGCAGTGCTAGTCACGGGGGAGGTTGGACCACCGGGGAGCTGTTTTTT; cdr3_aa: CSASHGGGWTTGELFF
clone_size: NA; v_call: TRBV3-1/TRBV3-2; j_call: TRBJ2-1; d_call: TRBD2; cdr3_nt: TGTGTCAGCAGCTCTAGCGGGAGCAATGAGCAGTTCTTC; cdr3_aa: CVSSSSGSNEQFF
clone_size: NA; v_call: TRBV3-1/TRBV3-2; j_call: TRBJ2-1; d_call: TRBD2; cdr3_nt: TGTGCCAGCAGCCAAGCAACTAGCGTAGACAATGAGCAGTTCTTC; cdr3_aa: CASSQATSVDNEQFF
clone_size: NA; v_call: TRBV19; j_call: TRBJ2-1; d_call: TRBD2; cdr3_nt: TGTGCCAGTAGTATGGGGACTAGCGGGAGTAAAAATGAGCAGTTCTTC; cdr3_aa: CASSMGTSGSKNEQFF
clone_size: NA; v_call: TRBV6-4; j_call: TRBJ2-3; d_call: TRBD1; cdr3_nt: TGTGCCAGCAGGTCTTCCCGACAGGGGGCGAGGGATACGCAGTATTTT; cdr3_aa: CASRSSRQGARDTQYF
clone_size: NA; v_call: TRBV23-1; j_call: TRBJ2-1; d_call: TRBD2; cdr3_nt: TGCGCCAGCAGTCAATTGACGCGGGAGGGCGGCAATGAGCAGTTCTTC; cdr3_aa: CASSQLTREGGNEQFF
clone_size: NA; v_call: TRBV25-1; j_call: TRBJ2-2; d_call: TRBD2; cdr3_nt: TGTGCCAGCAGTGAATGGACTAGCGGGAGCGGGGAGCTGTTTTTT; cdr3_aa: CASSEWTSGSGELFF
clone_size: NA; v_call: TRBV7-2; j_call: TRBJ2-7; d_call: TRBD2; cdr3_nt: TGTGCCAGCGGCCCGACTAGCGGCTCATACGAGCAGTACTTC; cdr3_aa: CASGPTSGSYEQYF
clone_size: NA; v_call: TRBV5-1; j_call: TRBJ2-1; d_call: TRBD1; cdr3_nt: TGCGCCAGCAGCTTGGGGACAGGGGATTCCAATGAGCAGTTCTTC; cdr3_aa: CASSLGTGDSNEQFF
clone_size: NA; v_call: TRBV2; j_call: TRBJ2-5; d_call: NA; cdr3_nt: TGTGCCAGCAGTGAAGGGGCGGGGTTACAAGAGACCCAGTACTTC; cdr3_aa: CASSEGAGLQETQYF
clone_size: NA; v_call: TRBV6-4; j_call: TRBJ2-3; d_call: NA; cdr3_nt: TGTGCCAGCAGTGAGGGCAGAGGCACAGATACGCAGTATTTT; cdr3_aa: CASSEGRGTDTQYF
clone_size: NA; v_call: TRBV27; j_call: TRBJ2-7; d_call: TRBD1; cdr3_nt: TGTGCCAGCAGTTTCGGGTGGACAGGGCTAAGCTACGAGCAGTACTTC; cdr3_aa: CASSFGWTGLSYEQYF
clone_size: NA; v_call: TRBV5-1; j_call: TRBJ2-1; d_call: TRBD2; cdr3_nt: TGCGCCAGCAGTAGTGGCGGGAGCTCCTACAATGAGCAGTTCTTC; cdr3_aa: CASSSGGSSYNEQFF
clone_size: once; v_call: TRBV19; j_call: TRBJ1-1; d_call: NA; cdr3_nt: TGTGCCAGTAGTATTATTGTCGGGAACACTGAAGCTTTCTTT; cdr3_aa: CASSIIVGNTEAFF
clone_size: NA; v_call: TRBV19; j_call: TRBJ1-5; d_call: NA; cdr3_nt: TGTGCCAGTGCTACCAGGGCTAGCAATCAGCCCCAGCATTTT; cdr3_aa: CASATRASNQPQHF
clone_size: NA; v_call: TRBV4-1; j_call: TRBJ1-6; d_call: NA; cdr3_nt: TGCGCCAGCAGCCAAGATCCGGGCTCCTATAATTCACCCCTCCACTTT; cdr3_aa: CASSQDPGSYNSPLHF
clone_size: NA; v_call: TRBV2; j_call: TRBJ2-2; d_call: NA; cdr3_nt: TGTGCCAGCAGTGAAGAGAGCACCGGGGAGCTGTTTTTT; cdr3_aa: CASSEESTGELFF
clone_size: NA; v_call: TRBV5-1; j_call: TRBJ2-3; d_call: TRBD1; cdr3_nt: TGCGCCAGCACTACGGGACAGGGGACAGATACGCAGTATTTT; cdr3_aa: CASTTGQGTDTQYF
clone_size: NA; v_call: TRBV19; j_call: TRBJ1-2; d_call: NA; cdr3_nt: TGTGCCACCTCCAGTACTCATTCCAGGGCCTATGGCTACACCTTC; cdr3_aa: CATSSTHSRAYGYTF
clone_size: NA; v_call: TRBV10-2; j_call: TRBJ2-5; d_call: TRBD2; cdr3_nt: TGCGCCAGCAGTAGCGGGAGGGGGAAGACCCAGTACTTC; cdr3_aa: CASSSGRGKTQYF
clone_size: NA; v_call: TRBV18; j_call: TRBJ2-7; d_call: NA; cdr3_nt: TGTGCCAGCTCACAGAACCTAGGTCTGCTGTGGGAGCAGTACTTC; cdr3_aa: CASSQNLGLLWEQYF
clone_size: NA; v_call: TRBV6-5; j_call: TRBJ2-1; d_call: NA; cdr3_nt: TGTGCCAGCGCCGCGTCCTCTAATGAGCAGTTCTTC; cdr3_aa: CASAASSNEQFF
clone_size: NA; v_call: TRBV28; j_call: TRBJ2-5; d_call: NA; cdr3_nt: TGTGCCAGCAGTCGGAGCCGAAACAGGCGGGAAGGAGAGACCCAGTACTTC; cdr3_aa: CASSRSRNRREGETQYF
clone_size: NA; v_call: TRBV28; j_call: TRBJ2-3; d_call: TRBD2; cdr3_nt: TGTGCCAGCAGCCGAGCGGGGAGCACAGATACGCAGTATTTT; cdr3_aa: CASSRAGSTDTQYF
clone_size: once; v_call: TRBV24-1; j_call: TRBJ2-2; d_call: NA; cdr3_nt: TGTGCCACCAGTGATTTTTGGGACAACCAAGCGAACACCGGGGAGCTGTTTTTT; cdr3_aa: CATSDFWDNQANTGELFF
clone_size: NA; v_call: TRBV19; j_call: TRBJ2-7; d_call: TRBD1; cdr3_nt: TGTGCCAGTACCCGGCGGGCAGGGGGTACCTACGAGCAGTACTTC; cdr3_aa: CASTRRAGGTYEQYF
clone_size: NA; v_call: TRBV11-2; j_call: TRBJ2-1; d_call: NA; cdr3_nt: TGTGCCAGCAGCTTCGCGGGCTACTCCTACAATGAGCAGTTCTTC; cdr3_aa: CASSFAGYSYNEQFF
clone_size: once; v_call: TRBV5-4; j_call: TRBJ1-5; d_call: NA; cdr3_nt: TGTGCCAGCAGCTTGAAAGGGGAGGGTCAGCCCCAGCATTTT; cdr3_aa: CASSLKGEGQPQHF
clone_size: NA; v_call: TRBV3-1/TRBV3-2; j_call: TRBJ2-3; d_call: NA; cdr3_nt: TGTGCCAGCAGCCAAGATGACACATCCGGGAGATATTTT; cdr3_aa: CASSQDDTSGRYF
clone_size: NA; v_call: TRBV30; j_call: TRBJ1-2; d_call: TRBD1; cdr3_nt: TGTGCCTCACAGGGGGCGTCTAACTATGGCTACACCTTC; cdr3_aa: CASQGASNYGYTF
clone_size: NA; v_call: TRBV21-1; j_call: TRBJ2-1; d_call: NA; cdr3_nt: TGTGCCAGCAGCCCCCACAATGGGGCGGGAGGGATCGTATACAATGAGCAGTTCTTC; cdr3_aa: CASSPHNGAGGIVYNEQFF
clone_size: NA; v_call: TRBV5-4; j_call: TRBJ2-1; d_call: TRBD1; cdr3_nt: TGTGCCAGCAGCTTGGACAGGGGGCGCAATGAGCAGTTCTTC; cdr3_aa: CASSLDRGRNEQFF
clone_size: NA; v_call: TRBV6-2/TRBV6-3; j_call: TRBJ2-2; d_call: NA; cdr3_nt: TGTGCCAGCAGTTTGTTCAGGGGTTCGAACACCGGGGAGCTGTTTTTT; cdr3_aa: CASSLFRGSNTGELFF
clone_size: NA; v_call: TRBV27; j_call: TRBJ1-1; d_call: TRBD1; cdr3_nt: TGTGCCAGCAGTCACCTTGGGACAGGGGGCGCGGACACTGAAGCTTTCTTT; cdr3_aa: CASSHLGTGGADTEAFF
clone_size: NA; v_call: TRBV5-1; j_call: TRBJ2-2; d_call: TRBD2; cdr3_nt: TGCGCCAGCAGCCTACTGGCTAGCGGGACGGGCGGGGAGCTGTTTTTT; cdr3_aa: CASSLLASGTGGELFF